The next 13 T cell receptor beta chains were all read from a single sample in a study of monozygotic twins with inflammatory bowel disease. TCRdb reanalyzed the 5' RACE reads and collapses them to one entry per CDR3 protein, without DNA. The sample data list fewer than 550,000 distinct CDR3 sequences. Sequencing was carried out using blood. These receptors all come from a human donor with ulcerative colitis or Crohn's disease, or a healthy co-twin of an affected twin (not recorded which).

This chain uses TRBV4-3 with TRBJ1-1; the TRBD1 assignment by TCRdb is unverifiable without DNA. Germline V gene data show CDR1 as LGHNA and CDR2 as YSLEER. This CDR3 is 13 amino acids long. The chain's CDR3 is CASSQERGARAFF.

The chain couples TRBV4-1 to TRBJ1-1. There are 15 residues in the CDR3. Germline loops: CDR1 MGHRA, CDR2 YSYEKL. CDR3 sequence reads: CASSRAGGMETEAFF.

The chain combines TRBV7-2 with TRBJ1-5; no DNA is available, so the TRBD1 call from TCRdb remains unchecked. Germline V gives CDR1 SGHTA, CDR2 FQGNSA. The CDR3 is made up of 17 amino acids. The CDR3 is CASSSRWDRVSYQPQHF. The full variable domain, in which reference TRBV7-2 and TRBJ1-5 provide the parts outside the CDR3, is GAGVSQSPSNKVTEKGKDVELRCDPISGHTALYWYRQSLGQGLEFLIYFQGNSAPDKSGLPSDRFSAERTGGSVSTLTIQRTQQEDSAVYLCASSSRWDRVSYQPQHFGDGTRLSIL.

The J gene is TRBJ2-7, the V gene TRBV5-4; TCRdb picks TRBD2, but there is no DNA to check that call. This CDR3 is 16 amino acids long. Germline values: CDR1 SGHNT, CDR2 YYREEE (reference sequence). CDR3 protein: CASSPMTSGSSNEQYF. Drawing the rest from reference TRBV5-4 and TRBJ2-7, the complete variable domain is ETGVTQSPTHLIKTRGQQVTLRCSSQSGHNTVSWYQQALGQGPQFIFQYYREEENGRGNFPPRFSGLQFPNYSSELNVNALELDDSALYLCASSPMTSGSSNEQYFGPGTRLTVT.

The V gene is TRBV4-1, the J gene TRBJ2-1; as DNA is missing, the TRBD2 call by TCRdb cannot be tested. The CDR3 spans 17 residues. The germline V gene encodes CDR1 MGHRA and CDR2 YSYEKL. CDR3 region: CASSQGGGTSGRGEQFF.

The rearrangement uses TRBV12-3 or TRBV12-4 and TRBJ2-7. The CDR3 consists of 14 residues. The CDR3 region is CASTSKRFRYEQYF.

The chain uses TRBV27 and TRBJ2-2; the D call of TRBD1 rests on TCRdb alone, since no DNA is present to check it. Germline V gene sequence: CDR1 MNHEY, CDR2 SMNVEV (reference sequence). The CDR3 covers 15 residues. CDR3 loop: CASSSSGDGTGELFF.

Here the CDR3 reads CSVLVPSTDTQYF. The chain links TRBV29-1 to TRBJ2-3; TCRdb reports TRBD2, a call that lacks DNA to check it against. Germline V gene sequence: CDR1 SQVTM, CDR2 ANQGSEA. CDR3 size: 13 residues.

This chain links TRBV6-5 with TRBJ2-3. The CDR3 is made up of 13 amino acids. Germline V CDR1 and CDR2: MNHEY, SVGAGI. CDR3 loop: CASRSLSTDTQYF.

This chain connects TRBV7-9 to TRBJ2-3; TCRdb designates TRBD1, a call that cannot be tested without DNA. There are 14 residues in the CDR3. CDR1 SEHNR and CDR2 FQNEAQ come from the germline V gene (reference sequence). This CDR3 reads CASSWGRPTDTQYF. The variable domain in full, completed from reference TRBV7-9 and TRBJ2-3, reads DTGVSQNPRHKITKRGQNVTFRCDPISEHNRLYWYRQTLGQGPEFLTYFQNEAQLEKSRLLSDRFSAERPKGSFSTLEIQRTEQGDSAMYLCASSWGRPTDTQYFGPGTRLTVL.

The rearrangement uses TRBV5-4 and TRBJ1-1; TCRdb proposes TRBD1, but this gene call is untestable without DNA. This CDR3 has 15 amino acids. CDR1 and CDR2 (germline): SGHNT, YYREEE (reference sequence). CDR3 region: CASSLPGVKGTEAFF.

The rearrangement links TRBV4-1 to TRBJ2-6; the D call of TRBD1 rests on TCRdb alone, since no DNA is present to check it. CDR1 and CDR2 (germline): MGHRA, YSYEKL. This CDR3 has 17 residues. CDR3 in amino acids: CASNPWTGGPGANVLTF.

The chain is built from TRBV4-2 and TRBJ2-7; the D call of TRBD1 rests on TCRdb alone, since no DNA is present to check it. The germline V gene has CDR1 LGHNA and CDR2 YNFKEQ. This CDR3 region has 14 residues. The CDR3 loop reads CASSQGGVPYEQYF.